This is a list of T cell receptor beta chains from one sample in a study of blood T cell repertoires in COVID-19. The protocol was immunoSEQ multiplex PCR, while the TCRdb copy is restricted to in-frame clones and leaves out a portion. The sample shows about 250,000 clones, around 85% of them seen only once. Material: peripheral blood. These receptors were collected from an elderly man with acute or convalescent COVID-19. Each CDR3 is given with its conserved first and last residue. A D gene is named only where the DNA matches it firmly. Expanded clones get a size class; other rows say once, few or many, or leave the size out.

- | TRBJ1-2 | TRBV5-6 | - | TGTGCCAGCAGCCGCGGGAGTGGCTACACCTTC | CASSRGSGYTF
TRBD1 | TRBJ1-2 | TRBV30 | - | TGTGCCTGGATGAAGGACAGGGGCGCTCACTATGGCTACACCTTC | CAWMKDRGAHYGYTF
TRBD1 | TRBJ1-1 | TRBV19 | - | TGTGCCAGTAGTCTAGCCGGGACAGGGGGCACTGAAGCTTTCTTT | CASSLAGTGGTEAFF
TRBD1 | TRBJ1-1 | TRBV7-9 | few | TGTGCCAGCAGCCCCTCTTTCCGGACAGGGGCGAACACTGAAGCTTTCTTT | CASSPSFRTGANTEAFF
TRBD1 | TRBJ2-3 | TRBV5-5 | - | TGTGCCAGCAGCCCAGGGACAGCCCTTAGCACAGATACGCAGTATTTT | CASSPGTALSTDTQYF
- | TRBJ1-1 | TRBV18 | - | TGTGCCAGCTCACCGCCGCTCAGAAACACTGAAGCTTTCTTT | CASSPPLRNTEAFF
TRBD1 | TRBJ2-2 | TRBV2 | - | TGTGCCAGCAGGACCGACAGGGTCAACACCGGGGAGCTGTTTTTT | CASRTDRVNTGELFF
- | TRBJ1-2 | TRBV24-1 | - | TGTGCCACCAGTGACCGGGGGAGGGGCTATGGCTACACCTTC | CATSDRGRGYGYTF
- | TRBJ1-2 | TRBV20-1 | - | TGCAGTGCTAGCAGCCGGGACACTCAATTC | CSASSRDTQF
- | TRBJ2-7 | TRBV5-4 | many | TGTGCCAGCAGCAGGAAGGACTACCCCTACGAGCAGTACTTC | CASSRKDYPYEQYF
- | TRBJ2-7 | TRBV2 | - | TGTGCCATCCTGCGTCCGGACATTACCTACGAGCAGTACTTC | CAILRPDITYEQYF
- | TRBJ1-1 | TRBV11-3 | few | TGTGCCTCACCCCGAGAGACTGAAGCTTTCTTT | CASPRETEAFF
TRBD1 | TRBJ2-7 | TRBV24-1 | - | TGTGCCACCTCGGGGACAGGGTCACACGAGCAGTACTTC | CATSGTGSHEQYF
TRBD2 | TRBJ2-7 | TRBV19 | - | TGTGCCAGTAGTATACCTGGACTAGCGGGATACGAGCAGTACTTC | CASSIPGLAGYEQYF
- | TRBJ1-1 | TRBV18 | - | TGTGCCAGCTCCCCCCTGGGGGGGGTCACTGAAGCTTTCTTT | CASSPLGGVTEAFF
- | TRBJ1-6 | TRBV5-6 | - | TGTGCCAGCAGCTTGGGTCAGGGGTTTATCTATAATTCACCCCTCCACTTT | CASSLGQGFIYNSPLHF
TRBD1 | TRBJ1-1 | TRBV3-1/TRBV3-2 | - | TGTGCCAGTGGGACAGGGAACACTGAAGCTTTCTTT | CASGTGNTEAFF
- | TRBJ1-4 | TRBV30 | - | TGTGCCTGCCCGGGAGGTTCTAATGAAAAACTGTTTTTT | CACPGGSNEKLFF